These 2 T cell receptor beta chains were sequenced from one sample in a study of metastatic and nonmetastatic thyroid tumors. Using MiXCR, TCRdb re-called clones from the PCR reads. The sample contains about 28,000 clones, roughly 15% of which appear only once. Patients were all untreated before their thyroid surgery. Sequencing input: blood. Receptors originate from a female donor with papillary thyroid cancer or a benign thyroid nodule (not recorded which). Some clones in this sample may be carry-over from other donors' samples.

Worth noting for this clone: Germline is not matched at one junction end, which may reflect a read error. The gene calls are TRBV5-1 and TRBJ1-2; D is unclear. This CDR3 is built from 12 residues. Germline assignment: CDR1 SGHRS and CDR2 YFSETQ. CDR3: CTSSTGQEGYTF. As DNA, the CDR3 is TGCACCAGCAGCACCGGCCAGGAGGGCTACACATTC.

The CDR3 spells CASSRDTGGGSYEQYF. DNA for the CDR3: TGTGCCAGCAGTCGCGATACAGGGGGCGGATCCTACGAGCAGTACTTC. The rearrangement links TRBV6-1 to TRBJ2-7; TRBD1 matches at 9 bases. Per germline, CDR1 MNHNS and CDR2 SASEGT. CDR3 size: 16 residues. V shed 5 bases, J shed 1 base, and the junction held 9 bases outside the gene matches.